This entry is about one TCR beta chain. TCRdb's table, derived via immunoSEQ multiplex PCR, lists solely in-frame clones and lacks some. In the table there are some 94,000 clones, less than 96% of which are singletons. The data originate from a study of technical replicates of blood from a handful of donors. Germline-derived CDR1 and CDR2 are LNHDA and SQIVND (reference sequence). The CDR3 is 12 amino acids. Trimming removed 6 bases from V and 7 bases from J, with 9 bases in between. Sequenced material: T cells isolated from PBMCs. This chain uses TRBV19 with TRBJ1-4; D is ambiguous. The source is a human donor in good health. In nucleotides, the CDR3 is TGTGCCAGTAGCCAAGAGGGTGAAAAACTGTTTTTT. It is translated as CASSQEGEKLFF.